This T cell receptor beta chain was sequenced in a study of T cells after yellow fever vaccination. Findings and caveats of the study: A secondary response was less intense yet reached its peak sooner, at day 5 versus 15.

TCRdb redid the calling of the 5' RACE reads with MiXCR, one entry per CDR3 protein. The data hold almost 600,000 distinct CDR3 sequences, with approximately 12% observed a single time. Points on this clonotype: What it binds is unknown.

The CDR3 runs 15 residues. The germline V gene encodes CDR1 SNHLY and CDR2 FYNNEI. V lost 7 bases, J lost 5 bases, and 17 bases lay in between. The material sequenced was PBMCs, taken on the day of the yellow fever booster vaccination. This TCR came from a man younger than 40 who received the YFV17D yellow fever vaccine. V gene TRBV2 combines with J gene TRBJ2-2; D is possibly TRBD2 (5 bases). DNA for the CDR3: TGTGCCAGCACCCCCCCGCTAGCCGGGACCGGGGAGCTGTTTTTT. It translates to CASTPPLAGTGELFF.